These 16 T cell receptor beta chains came from one sample sequenced in a study of cytomegalovirus exposure and HLA in healthy donors. Only in-frame clones appear in the TCRdb table, and some are missing; sequencing was by immunoSEQ multiplex PCR. Seen here are under 150,000 clones, roughly 86% observed once, and the top ten hold roughly 10%. Material for sequencing was PBMCs. The receptors stem from a man aged 18 to 30 in good health and CMV-seropositive.

V is TRBV27 and J is TRBJ2-1; D unclear. Germline CDR1 MNHEY, CDR2 SMNVEV (reference sequence). The length of the CDR3 is 12 residues. V lost 2 bases and J lost 7, with 6 bases in between. The CDR3 loop is CASSLAGNEQFF. The DNA for the CDR3 is TGTGCCAGCAGTTTAGCCGGGAATGAGCAGTTCTTC.

V is TRBV11-2 and J is TRBJ2-7; 7 bases agree with TRBD2. Germline loops: CDR1 SGHAT, CDR2 FQNNGV. The V segment lost 6 bases and the J segment 2 bases; nucleotides outside the gene matches: 10. The CDR3 is made up of 15 amino acids. Here the CDR3 DNA reads TGTGCCAGCAGACGGCCGGGAGGAGGTACCTACGAGCAGTACTTC. Its protein product is CASRRPGGGTYEQYF.

In DNA form, the CDR3 reads TGTGCCAGCAGTTTACCTCCTTCCGTATGGACAGGGGGCTGGAATGAGCAGTTCTTC. This codes for CASSLPPSVWTGGWNEQFF. The V call is TRBV27, the J call TRBJ2-1; 11 nucleotides agree with TRBD1. The CDR3 covers 19 residues. V lost 2 bases, J lost 7 bases, and 16 bases stayed unmatched. The V gene's germline CDR1 is MNHEY and CDR2 SMNVEV (reference sequence).

The CDR3 DNA is TGTGCCAGCAGTCCATTAGGGGAGGGCGAAACTTCCTACGAGCAGTACTTC. As protein: CASSPLGEGETSYEQYF. V usage is TRBV2 and J usage is TRBJ2-7; 7 bases align to TRBD2. V lost 5 bases, J lost 1 base, and 14 bases stayed unmatched. This CDR3 contains 17 residues. The germline V gene encodes CDR1 SNHLY and CDR2 FYNNEI.

This chain uses TRBV2 with TRBJ2-7; 11 nucleotides agree with TRBD2. From germline, CDR1 is SNHLY and CDR2 FYNNEI. This CDR3 spans 14 amino acids. With 7 bases clipped from V and 2 bases from J, the junction kept 4 bases outside the gene matches. CDR3: CASTQLAGAYEQYF. The CDR3 nucleotides read TGTGCCAGCACTCAACTAGCGGGGGCCTACGAGCAGTACTTC.

This clone was counted a single time. The chain employs TRBV2 and TRBJ1-2; D not resolved. Germline V lookup: CDR1 SNHLY, CDR2 FYNNEI. CDR3 length: 14 residues. The germline V and J ends were trimmed by 6 bases and 4 bases, with 15 bases remaining between them. CDR3 DNA sequence: TGTGCCAGCAGCCAAACCGGGAGTGGCTATGGCTACACCTTC. It yields the protein CASSQTGSGYGYTF.

The V gene is TRBV18, the J gene TRBJ2-5; D is possibly TRBD2 (6 bases). Trimming removed 1 base from V and 0 bases from J, with 12 bases in between. This CDR3 has 16 amino acids. Germline CDR1 KGHSH, CDR2 LQKENI. The CDR3 protein is CASSPLVGGNQETQYF. As DNA, the CDR3 is TGTGCCAGCTCACCACTGGTAGGAGGGAACCAAGAGACCCAGTACTTC.

The chain is built from TRBV18 and TRBJ1-2; 9 nucleotides align to TRBD1. Trimming cost V 4 bases and J 6 bases; bases outside gene matches: 3. CDR3 length: 13 amino acids. CDR1 and CDR2 from the germline V gene are KGHSH and LQKENI. CDR3 sequence reads: CASSQGQGNGYTF. The CDR3 nucleotides are TGTGCCAGCTCACAGGGACAGGGTAATGGCTACACCTTC.

This chain joins TRBV29-1 and TRBJ2-7, with 7 bases aligning to TRBD2. The junction had 9 bases not matched to a gene; V was cut back by 4 bases and J by 6 bases. CDR3 length: 13 amino acids. The germline V gene has CDR1 SQVTM and CDR2 ANQGSEA. CDR3 amino acids: CSVVDGLGSEQYF. Written as DNA, the CDR3 is TGCAGCGTTGTTGACGGACTAGGCTCCGAGCAGTACTTC.

The chain is built from TRBV6-1 and TRBJ2-7; D ambiguous. The germline gives CDR1 MNHNS, CDR2 SASEGT. The CDR3 is 13 residues long. Trimming removed 6 bases from V and 6 bases from J, with 15 bases in between. The CDR3 sequence is CASSLTGLGEQYF. DNA for the CDR3: TGTGCCAGCAGCCTGACGGGTCTGGGCGAGCAGTACTTC.

The chain employs TRBV15 and TRBJ2-2, with TRBD2 matching over 8 bases. CDR3 length equals 16 residues. Germline CDR1 LNHNV, CDR2 YYDKDF (reference sequence). The V and J ends lost 3 bases and 4 bases, in that order; junction bases with no gene match: 7. The CDR3 coding sequence is TGTGCCACCAGCAGGGAGCGGGAGTGGGGCACCGGGGAGCTGTTTTTT. Its translation is CATSREREWGTGELFF.

The J gene is TRBJ2-1, the V gene TRBV7-9; 8 nucleotides match TRBD1. The CDR3 extends over 15 amino acids. Losses at the gene ends were 0 bases for V and 7 bases for J; bases not matched to a gene: 5. The germline gives CDR1 SEHNR, CDR2 FQNEAQ (reference sequence). The CDR3 region has the DNA TGTGCCAGCAGCTTAGCGCAGGGGGCAAAAAATGAGCAGTTCTTC. Translation: CASSLAQGAKNEQFF.

The chain employs TRBV27 and TRBJ2-2, with a possible D match to TRBD1 (7 bases). Germline assignment: CDR1 MNHEY and CDR2 SMNVEV (reference sequence). The CDR3 spans 16 residues. Between the trimmed V and J ends, which lost 7 bases and 3 bases, there was a span of 18 bases. The CDR3, as DNA: TGTGCCAGCACCCAGGGGGGAGCCGGGGACACCGGGGAGCTGTTTTTT. Protein product: CASTQGGAGDTGELFF.

V usage is TRBV6-5 and J usage is TRBJ2-3; 7 bases line up with TRBD1. V was clipped by 2 bases and J by 0 bases; unmatched bases: 2. Germline assignment: CDR1 MNHEY and CDR2 SVGAGI. The CDR3 has 15 residues. In DNA, the CDR3 is TGTGCCAGCAGTTACGGGACAGAGAGCACAGATACGCAGTATTTT. The encoded protein is CASSYGTESTDTQYF.

The CDR3 sequence is CASSQPDRGPGQPQHF. The CDR3 DNA reads TGCGCCAGCAGCCAACCCGACAGGGGGCCGGGACAGCCCCAGCATTTT. The genes are TRBV4-1 and TRBJ1-5; 10 bases align to TRBD1. Germline V lookup: CDR1 MGHRA, CDR2 YSYEKL. With 2 bases clipped from V and 7 bases from J, the junction kept 8 bases outside the gene matches. The CDR3 length is 16 residues.

The rearrangement uses TRBV7-9 and TRBJ2-7, with TRBD1 as a possible D gene (6 bases). Germline CDR1 reads SEHNR; CDR2 reads FQNEAQ (reference sequence). V lost 3 bases to trimming and J lost 2 bases, with 14 bases between them. This CDR3 comprises 15 residues. The CDR3 DNA is TGTGCCAGCAGCTTGGACAGACTGCGGACCTACGAGCAGTACTTC. Translation gives CASSLDRLRTYEQYF.